This TCR beta chain originates from a study of vaccination and CD4 T cells after COVID-19. The wider study: Ranging from 14 to 241, the interval between dose two and post-vaccine sampling had a median of approximately 77 days.

This clonotype was detected a few times. Its specificity is unknown. Sequencing of DNA taken from cultured CD4+ T cells relied on the Oncomine TCR Beta short-read assay. Each CDR3 protein gets one entry after TCRdb re-called the PCR reads with MiXCR. The sample consists of approximately 15,000 distinct CDR3 sequences, less than 70% of them appearing once. The CDR3 sequence is 16 residues long. The V end was cut by 5 bases, the J end by 2 bases, with 18 bases between. CDR1 and CDR2 (germline): MNHNS, SASEGT. The sample's treatment: roughly 10-day PBMC culture with coronavirus spike peptide pools or control peptides (ViraFEST assay).

This receptor was taken from a human donor who had recovered from COVID-19. The source material was CD4+ T cells from blood, cultured in vitro, sampled before SARS-CoV-2 vaccination. V usage is TRBV6-1 and J usage is TRBJ1-1; tentatively, D is TRBD1 (5 bases). This chain's CDR3 is CASSTRVFGTNTEAFF. CDR3 in DNA: TGTGCCAGCAGTACCAGGGTCTTCGGTACCAACACTGAAGCTTTCTTT.